The 17 T cell receptor beta chains presented below share a single source sample, sequenced in a study of cytomegalovirus exposure and HLA in healthy donors. The primer mix had 60 Vbeta and 13 Jbeta primers. TCRdb keeps only in-frame clones here, not all; method: immunoSEQ multiplex PCR. The data contain some 220,000 clones, 70% to 85% of them seen just once; the ten biggest clones take up roughly 0.58%. Sequences were obtained from PBMCs. Receptors were obtained from a woman aged 40 to 50 in good health and CMV-seronegative.

The CDR3 loop reads CASSLAAGGPGQFF. The CDR3 DNA sequence: TGTGCCAGCAGCTTAGCGGCGGGGGGGCCTGGGCAGTTCTTC. The chain carries TRBV7-6 and TRBJ2-1; TRBD2 matches 9 bases. The CDR3 is made up of 14 amino acids. V dropped 0 bases and J dropped 12; count of bases not matched to a gene: 6. CDR1 is SGHVS and CDR2 is FNYEAQ in the germline V gene.

The V gene is TRBV5-1, the J gene TRBJ2-5, with D possibly TRBD2 on 6 matching bases. V shed 4 bases and J shed 0 bases, with 10 bases lying between them. This CDR3 comprises 14 residues. Germline values: CDR1 SGHRS, CDR2 YFSETQ. The CDR3 reads CASSRGTYQETQYF. In nucleotides, the CDR3 is TGCGCCAGCAGCCGGGGGACTTACCAAGAGACCCAGTACTTC.

J is TRBJ1-1 and V is TRBV5-1, with 7 positions matching TRBD1. The junction had 6 bases not matched to a gene; V was cut back by 5 bases and J by 2 bases. This CDR3 spans 14 amino acids. The V gene's germline CDR1 is SGHRS and CDR2 YFSETQ. The CDR3 is CASRPGQANTEAFF. The CDR3, as DNA: TGCGCCAGCAGGCCCGGACAGGCAAACACTGAAGCTTTCTTT.

V and J are TRBV5-1 and TRBJ2-7; 8 bases match TRBD1. J was trimmed by 7 bases and V by 0 bases; bases with no gene match: 6. The CDR3 is 14 amino acids. Looked up from germline, CDR1 is SGHRS and CDR2 is YFSETQ. CDR3 DNA sequence: TGCGCCAGCAGCTTGGGGCAGGGGGCGAGGGAGCAGTACTTC. Translating it yields CASSLGQGAREQYF.

This chain uses TRBV10-3 with TRBJ1-5, with D maybe TRBD1 (5 bases). The CDR3 totals 13 residues. Germline V gene lookup returns CDR1 ENHRY and CDR2 SYGVKD. V lost 8 bases and J 0 bases, leaving 8 bases between the germline ends. For the CDR3, the DNA is TGTGCCATCGGCGGGGGTAGCAATCAGCCCCAGCATTTT. Translation: CAIGGGSNQPQHF.

The genes are TRBV9 and TRBJ1-1; D is perhaps TRBD1 (6 bases). The V and J ends lost 4 bases and 1 base respectively, with 20 bases between them. Germline assignment: CDR1 SGDLS and CDR2 YYNGEE. The CDR3 is 17 residues long. The CDR3 DNA reads as TGTGCCAGCAGCCCTACAGCCCGGACAGTTTCGAACACTGAAGCTTTCTTT. Translation: CASSPTARTVSNTEAFF.

V is TRBV6-5 and J is TRBJ2-7; 9 bases line up with TRBD1. The CDR3 totals 16 residues. Germline V gene data show CDR1 as MNHEY and CDR2 as SVGAGI. V shed 0 bases, J shed 7 bases, and the junction held 10 bases outside the gene matches. CDR3 residues: CASSYSTQGADREQYF. The CDR3 DNA is TGTGCCAGCAGTTACTCTACACAGGGGGCGGATCGGGAGCAGTACTTC.

The table lists this clone with a few counts. V and J are TRBV4-3 and TRBJ1-3, with D perhaps matching TRBD1 (6 bases). Germline V CDR1 and CDR2: LGHNA, YSLEER. This CDR3 spans 16 amino acids. Trimming shortened V by 1 base and J by 4 bases, and 14 bases separated the two germline ends. CDR3 DNA sequence: TGCGCCAGCAGCCAAGGCCTCTCGGACAGAGGAAACACCATATATTTT. Amino acid sequence: CASSQGLSDRGNTIYF.

The DNA for the CDR3 is TGCGCCAGCAGCTTGGATCTAGCGGGGGTCGCGAACACCGGGGAGCTGTTTTTT. Amino acids: CASSLDLAGVANTGELFF. V usage is TRBV5-1 and J usage is TRBJ2-2, with 10 positions matching TRBD2. The junction had 5 bases not matched to a gene; V was cut back by 0 bases and J by 0 bases. The germline V gene has CDR1 SGHRS and CDR2 YFSETQ. The CDR3 covers 18 residues. Full variable domain (outside the CDR3, taken from reference TRBV5-1 and TRBJ2-2): KAGVTQTPRYLIKTRGQQVTLSCSPISGHRSVSWYQQTPGQGLQFLFEYFSETQRNKGNFPGRFSGRQFSNSRSEMNVSTLELGDSALYLCASSLDLAGVANTGELFFGEGSRLTVL.

The V gene is TRBV29-1, the J gene TRBJ1-1, with TRBD1 identical over 7 bases. There are 12 residues in the CDR3. Germline loops: CDR1 SQVTM, CDR2 ANQGSEA. V was pared by 6 bases and J by 1 base, with 2 bases of the junction left unmatched. CDR3 nucleotides: TGCAGCGTCCGACAGGGGAACACTGAAGCTTTCTTT. Encoded protein: CSVRQGNTEAFF.

The rearrangement uses TRBV27 and TRBJ1-2; D gene unclear. Germline V gene data show CDR1 as MNHEY and CDR2 as SMNVEV (reference sequence). V lost 6 bases to trimming and J lost 8 bases, with 16 bases between them. This CDR3 has 13 amino acids. The CDR3 sequence is CASSSPAGRGYTF. The CDR3, as DNA: TGTGCCAGCAGCTCCCCCGCGGGCCGCGGCTACACCTTC.

The chain recombines TRBV6-5 with TRBJ1-1; D call uncertain. The CDR3 is made up of 15 amino acids. CDR1 is MNHEY, CDR2 SVGAGI, per germline. V lost 6 bases to trimming and J lost 0 bases, with 14 bases between them. CDR3 in DNA: TGTGCCAGCAGAGTTGGGCAGACAATGAACACTGAAGCTTTCTTT. Its protein product is CASRVGQTMNTEAFF.

This clone showed up just once. Germline and junction disagree at one end, which may indicate a read error. The chain has TRBV5-1 and TRBJ1-2, with D perhaps matching TRBD1 (5 bases). Germline lookup yields CDR1 SGHRS and CDR2 YFSETQ. This CDR3 region has 15 residues. The CDR3 sequence is CASSPLTAITYSYTF. The DNA of the CDR3 is TGCGCCAGCAGCCCCCTGACAGCGATTACCTATAGCTACACCTTC. The entire variable domain, with the rest obtained from reference TRBV5-1 and TRBJ1-2, is as follows: KAGVTQTPRYLIKTRGQQVTLSCSPISGHRSVSWYQQTPGQGLQFLFEYFSETQRNKGNFPGRFSGRQFSNSRSEMNVSTLELGDSALYLCASSPLTAITYSYTFGSGTRLTVV.

This chain connects TRBV5-8 to TRBJ1-3; TRBD1 is a possible D gene (6 bases). Germline CDR1 SGHTS, CDR2 YDEGEE. The CDR3 is 15 amino acids. V was trimmed by 4 bases and J by 0 bases, leaving 11 bases between them. CDR3 nucleotide sequence: TGTGCCAGCAGCGCGGGGGGCCTCTCTGGAAACACCATATATTTT. Encoded protein: CASSAGGLSGNTIYF.

The chain uses TRBV27 and TRBJ2-3, with 11 bases lining up with TRBD2. The CDR3 contains 16 residues. The V segment lost 5 bases and the J segment 2 bases; nucleotides outside the gene matches: 6. Germline lookup yields CDR1 MNHEY and CDR2 SMNVEV (reference sequence). The CDR3 DNA sequence: TGTGCCAGCAGTCCTCTAGCGGGGGGACACACAGATACGCAGTATTTT. This translates into CASSPLAGGHTDTQYF.

The genes are TRBV2 and TRBJ1-1, with D perhaps matching TRBD1 (6 bases). Deletions cut 3 bases from V and 11 bases from J, with 19 bases between. The CDR3 is 14 amino acids. The germline gives CDR1 SNHLY, CDR2 FYNNEI. The CDR3 sequence: CASSDAGARIVAFF. CDR3 sequence (DNA): TGTGCCAGCAGTGATGCAGGGGCGCGAATTGTGGCTTTCTTT.

The genes are TRBV5-1 and TRBJ2-5; 8 nucleotides agree with TRBD1. Germline V gives CDR1 SGHRS, CDR2 YFSETQ. The trim removed 2 bases at V and 2 bases at J, leaving 5 bases unmatched. The CDR3 sequence is 15 residues long. The CDR3 sequence is CASSFWDRSQETQYF. The CDR3 region has the DNA TGCGCCAGCAGCTTCTGGGACAGGTCACAAGAGACCCAGTACTTC.